This T cell receptor (beta chain) originates from a study of T cells after yellow fever vaccination. TCRdb re-called the 5' RACE reads through MiXCR, storing one row per CDR3 protein. The sample includes about 130,000 distinct CDR3 sequences, roughly 8.2% of them seen just once. The germline V gene has CDR1 LGHDT and CDR2 YNNKEL (reference sequence). This CDR3 has 17 amino acids. After removal of 5 bases from V and 5 bases from J, the junction contained 16 bases not matched to a gene. The rearrangement joins TRBV3-1 to TRBJ2-5; 8 nucleotides align to TRBD1. The sequencing here drew on CD8+ T cells sorted from PBMCs, taken on the day of the yellow fever booster vaccination. This sequence originates from a man between 18 and 29 years old who received the YFV17D yellow fever vaccine. The CDR3 protein is CASSLIYTTGVAETQYF. The CDR3 DNA is TGTGCCAGCAGCTTAATTTATACGACAGGGGTAGCGGAGACCCAGTACTTC.